The clone carrying this TCR beta chain was found once. Its matching antigen is unknown. In the PCR, 60 Vbeta and 13 Jbeta primers were used. Data came from immunoSEQ multiplex PCR; TCRdb stores just in-frame clones and leaves some out. The table records around 97,000 clones, about 77% of them present only once. The data derive from a study of cytomegalovirus exposure and HLA in healthy donors. Findings and limits, study-wide: Reportedly, fewer N-insertions than the 666-donor mean appeared in an Asian-associated ancestry cluster in a later analysis. Rarity held for most TCR sequences, but there were some public TCRs that occurred in many donors.

Germline V lookup: CDR1 MNHEY, CDR2 SMNVEV (reference sequence). Trimming pared 5 bases from V and 7 bases from J, leaving 15 bases between. The CDR3 spans 14 residues. The sample consisted of PBMCs. J is TRBJ2-1 and V is TRBV27; possibly TRBD2 for D (5 bases). The TCR originated in a woman under 30 in good health and CMV-seropositive. The CDR3 region has the DNA TGTGCCAGCAGTCCTAGGGAGCTATCGAATGAGCAGTTCTTC. Translation gives CASSPRELSNEQFF.